This T cell receptor beta chain is drawn from a study of blood T cell repertoires in COVID-19. Study at large: Material from acute and convalescent COVID-19 was sourced from the United States, Italy and Spain. PBMCs, B-cell-depleted T cells, or T cells provided the cDNA or gDNA that made up the material.

CDR3 size: 16 residues. V gave up 3 bases and J gave up 6 bases; unmatched junction bases: 9. Per the germline V gene, CDR1 is KGHSH and CDR2 is LQKENI. This clone was recorded only once. In the source study's methods: Amplified reference gene primers provided the basis for estimating nucleated cell counts. Measured with immunoSEQ multiplex PCR; TCRdb has only the in-frame clones, and not every one. The DNA was the basis for D and trimming; V, J and clone size are from that table. The sample carries a few hundred thousand clones, about 90% recorded once. The source material was peripheral blood. The clonotype originates from a woman between 45 and 60 years old who had recovered from COVID-19. The chain employs TRBV18 and TRBJ2-7; 12 bases are shared with TRBD1. The CDR3 bases are TGTGCCAGCTCACCCCTTCCCGGGACAGGGGGCGGCGAGCAGTACTTC. Translated, it gives CASSPLPGTGGGEQYF. The complete variable domain, with remaining parts taken from reference TRBV18 and TRBJ2-7, reads NAGVMQNPRHLVRRRGQEARLRCSPMKGHSHVYWYRQLPEEGLKFMVYLQKENIIDESGMPKERFSAEFPKEGPSILRIQQVVRGDSAAYFCASSPLPGTGGGEQYFGPGTRLTVT.